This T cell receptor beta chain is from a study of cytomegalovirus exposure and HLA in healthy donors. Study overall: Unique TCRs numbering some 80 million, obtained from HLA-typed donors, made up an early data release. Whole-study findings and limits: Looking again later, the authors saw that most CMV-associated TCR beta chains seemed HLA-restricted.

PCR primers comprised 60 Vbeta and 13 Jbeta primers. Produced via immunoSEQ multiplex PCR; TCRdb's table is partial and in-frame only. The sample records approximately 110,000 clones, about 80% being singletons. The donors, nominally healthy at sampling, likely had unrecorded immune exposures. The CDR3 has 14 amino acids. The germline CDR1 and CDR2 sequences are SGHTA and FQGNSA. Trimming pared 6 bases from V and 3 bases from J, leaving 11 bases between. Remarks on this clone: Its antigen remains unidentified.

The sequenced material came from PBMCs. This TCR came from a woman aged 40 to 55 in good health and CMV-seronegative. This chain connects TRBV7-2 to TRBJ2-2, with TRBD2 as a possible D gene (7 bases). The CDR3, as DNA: TGTGCCAGCAGTAAGGGGGGGGACACCGGGGAGCTGTTTTTT. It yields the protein CASSKGGDTGELFF.